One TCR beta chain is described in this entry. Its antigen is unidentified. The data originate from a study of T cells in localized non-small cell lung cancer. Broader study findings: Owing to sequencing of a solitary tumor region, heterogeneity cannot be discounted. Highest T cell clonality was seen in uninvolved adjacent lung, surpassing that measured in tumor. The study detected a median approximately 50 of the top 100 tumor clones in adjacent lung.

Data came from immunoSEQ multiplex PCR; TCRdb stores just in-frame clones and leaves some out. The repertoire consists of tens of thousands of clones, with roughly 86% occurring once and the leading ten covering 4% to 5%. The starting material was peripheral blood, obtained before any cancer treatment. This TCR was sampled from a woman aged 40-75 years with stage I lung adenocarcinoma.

CDR3 loop: CATQQGGSYGYTF. The CDR3 DNA reads TGTGCCACCCAACAGGGTGGCAGCTATGGCTACACCTTC. This sequence joins TRBV6-6 and TRBJ1-2; D is possibly TRBD1 (6 bases). Germline CDR1 and CDR2: MNHNY and SVGAGI (reference sequence). Deletions cut 10 bases from V and 4 bases from J, with 16 bases between. CDR3 length: 13 residues.